This T cell receptor beta chain was recovered during a study of T-cell reconstitution after alpha-beta-depleted transplantation in children. TCRbeta library preparation incorporated unique molecular identifiers. TCRdb redid the calling of the PCR reads with MiXCR, one entry per CDR3 protein. The sample records over 550,000 distinct CDR3 sequences, about 11% being singletons. In its sample, this clonotype was seen a few times. The CDR3 spans 15 residues. Trimming cost V 1 base and J 0 bases, with 7 bases left between them. Germline CDR1 reads SGHTA; CDR2 reads FQGNSA. This receptor was taken from a human donor who donated a stem cell graft to a child with acute myeloid leukemia. Sequenced material: PBMCs from the stem cell graft donor, taken from the stem cell graft. The V call is TRBV7-2, the J call TRBJ1-5; no definite D call. The CDR3 loop is CASSLVRGSNQPQHF. The CDR3 nucleotides are TGTGCCAGCAGCTTAGTTCGTGGTAGCAATCAGCCCCAGCATTTT.